The subject of this entry is one T cell receptor beta chain. The antigen is unknown. PCR used 60 Vbeta primers and 13 Jbeta primers. The table came from immunoSEQ multiplex PCR; TCRdb's copy has only in-frame clones and leaves some out. The sample holds 130,000 or so clones, over 75% seen once. This sample is drawn from a study of cytomegalovirus exposure and HLA in healthy donors. Study-wide results and limits: Relative to equally common others, HLA-associated TCR beta chains showed greater clonal expansion in a later analysis. Sequencing likely generated an artifact that appeared as a cluster of highly shared sequence variants.

Germline assignment: CDR1 MGHRA and CDR2 YSYEKL. The CDR3 spans 13 residues. V shed 1 base and J shed 10 bases, with 11 bases lying between them. Donors likely had unrecorded immune exposures despite being nominally healthy when sampled. Sequencing was performed on PBMCs. The chain is built from TRBV4-1 and TRBJ2-1; D is possibly TRBD2 (5 bases). This TCR derives from a man aged 25-40 years in good health and CMV-seronegative. The CDR3 nucleotides read TGCGCCAGCAGCCAAGTTGGGCGGGCCGAGCAGTTCTTC. Its protein product is CASSQVGRAEQFF.